This T cell receptor beta chain appears in the sequencing data of a study of T cells in Graves' hyperthyroidism and ophthalmopathy. Ophthalmopathy patients showed a Clinical Activity Score of at least 3, NOSPECS grade of at least 4 and duration under 3 months. The study left out patients who had uncontrolled infection, other autoimmune disease, pregnancy or lactation. RNA transcripts were the template for amplifying TCR beta CDR3 regions. An initial round of RT-PCR targeting the TCR CDR3 relied on the HTBI primer set. Each CDR3 protein gets one entry after TCRdb re-called the multiplex PCR reads with MiXCR. The top ten hold approximately 4.2% of the sample, which has hundreds of thousands of distinct CDR3 sequences, around 15% seen once. Whole-study results and caveats: Most clonotypes expanded in thyroid above 0.001 were likewise present in blood. Ophthalmopathy stood apart from stable hyperthyroidism in a 13 V-J model.

In this sample, this clonotype turned up many times. Its antigen remains unidentified. CDR3 size: 15 residues. Germline lookup yields CDR1 LNHDA and CDR2 SQIVND (reference sequence). Trimming shortened V by 10 bases and J by 0 bases, and 16 bases separated the two germline ends. This receptor was obtained from a middle-aged woman with Graves' ophthalmopathy. This chain joins TRBV19 and TRBJ1-5; D is perhaps TRBD1 (5 bases). The sequenced material came from blood. The CDR3 nucleotides are TGTGCCACGGGACCGGATGATTATAGCAATCAGCCCCAGCATTTT. Translating gives CATGPDDYSNQPQHF.